The entry below gives a single TCR beta chain sequence along with its context. The antigen remains unidentified. The read stops 3 residues short of the end of the CDR3; the missing end is completed from the germline J gene. The CDR3 contains 13 residues. V was cut by 5 bases and J by 9 bases, with 14 bases left in between. Germline values: CDR1 SGHTA, CDR2 FQGNSA. Control and CVID samples contributed equal amounts of genomic DNA. The protocol was immunoSEQ multiplex PCR, while the TCRdb copy is restricted to in-frame clones and leaves out a portion. The sample includes several thousand clones, none of them occurring once. This entry is derived from a study of T cell clonality in common variable immunodeficiency. Findings and caveats of the study: Fewer deletions and N-nucleotide insertions were reportedly seen in common variable immunodeficiency TCR beta sequences. CVID subjects had higher TCRbeta clonality than healthy controls, most marked in about a third.

This chain connects TRBV7-2 to TRBJ2-1, with D perhaps matching TRBD2 (7 bases). Material: peripheral blood mononuclear cells. The receptor was isolated from a human donor with common variable immunodeficiency. The CDR3 sequence: CASSKGGALEQFF. Partial CDR3 DNA: TGTGCCAGCAGCAAAGGGGGGGCCCTTGAG.